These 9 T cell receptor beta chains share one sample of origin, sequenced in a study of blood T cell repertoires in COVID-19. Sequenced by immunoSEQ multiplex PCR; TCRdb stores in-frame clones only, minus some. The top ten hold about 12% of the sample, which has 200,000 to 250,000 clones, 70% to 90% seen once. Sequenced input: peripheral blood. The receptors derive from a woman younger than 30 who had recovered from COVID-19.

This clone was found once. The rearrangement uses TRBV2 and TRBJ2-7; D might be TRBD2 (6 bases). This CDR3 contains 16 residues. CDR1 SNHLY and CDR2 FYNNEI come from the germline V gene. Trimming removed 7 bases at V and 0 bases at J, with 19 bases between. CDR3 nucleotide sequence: TGTGCCAGCACCGCGCAGGGACTCGCGGGCTCCTACGAGCAGTACTTC. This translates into CASTAQGLAGSYEQYF.

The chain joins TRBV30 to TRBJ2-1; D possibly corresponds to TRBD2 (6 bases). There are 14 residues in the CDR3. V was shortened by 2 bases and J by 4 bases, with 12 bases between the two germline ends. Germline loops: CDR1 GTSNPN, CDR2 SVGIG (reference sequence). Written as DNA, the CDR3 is TGTGCCTGGAGTCGTGGTAGCGGATACAATGAGCAGTTCTTC. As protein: CAWSRGSGYNEQFF.

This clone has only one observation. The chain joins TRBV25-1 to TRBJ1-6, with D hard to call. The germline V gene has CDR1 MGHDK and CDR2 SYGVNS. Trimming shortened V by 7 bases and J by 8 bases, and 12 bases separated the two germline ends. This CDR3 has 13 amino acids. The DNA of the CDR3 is TGTGCCAGCAACCAAGGAGTGTATTCACCCCTCCACTTT. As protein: CASNQGVYSPLHF.

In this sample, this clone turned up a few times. The DNA for the CDR3 is TGTGCCAGCAGCCCGGGAGGGGGGCGTAGTTACGAGCAGTACTTC. It yields the protein CASSPGGGRSYEQYF. The chain recombines TRBV9 with TRBJ2-7; 8 bases line up with TRBD2. Germline CDR1 and CDR2: SGDLS and YYNGEE. The CDR3 totals 15 residues. V was clipped by 4 bases and J by 4 bases; unmatched bases: 10.

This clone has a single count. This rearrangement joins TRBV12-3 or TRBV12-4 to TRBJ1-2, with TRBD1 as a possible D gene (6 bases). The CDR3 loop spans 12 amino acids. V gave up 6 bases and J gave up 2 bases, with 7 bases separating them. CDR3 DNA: TGTGCCAGCAGACAGGGAAACTATGGCTACACCTTC. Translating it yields CASRQGNYGYTF.

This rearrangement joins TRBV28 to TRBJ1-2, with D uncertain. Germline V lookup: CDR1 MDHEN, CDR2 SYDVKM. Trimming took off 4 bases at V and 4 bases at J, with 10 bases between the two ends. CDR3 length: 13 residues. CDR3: CASSSAGIYGYTF. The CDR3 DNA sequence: TGTGCCAGCAGTTCCGCGGGGATCTATGGCTACACCTTC.

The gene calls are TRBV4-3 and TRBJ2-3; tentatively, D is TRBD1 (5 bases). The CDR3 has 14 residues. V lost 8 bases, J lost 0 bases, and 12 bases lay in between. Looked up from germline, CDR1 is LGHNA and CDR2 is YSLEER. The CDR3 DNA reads TGCGCCAGCGGAACCAGGGCTAGCACAGATACGCAGTATTTT. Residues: CASGTRASTDTQYF.

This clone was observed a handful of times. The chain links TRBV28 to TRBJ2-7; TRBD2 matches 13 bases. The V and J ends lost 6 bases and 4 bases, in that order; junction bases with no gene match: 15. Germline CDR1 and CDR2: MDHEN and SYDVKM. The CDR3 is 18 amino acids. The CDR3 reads CASRTGTRWTSGSYEQYF. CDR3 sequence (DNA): TGTGCCAGCAGGACGGGAACCCGTTGGACTAGCGGGAGTTACGAGCAGTACTTC.

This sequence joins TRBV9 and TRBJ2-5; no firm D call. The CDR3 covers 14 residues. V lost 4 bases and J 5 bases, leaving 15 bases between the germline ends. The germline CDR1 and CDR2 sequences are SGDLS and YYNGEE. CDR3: CASSPNPMRETQYF. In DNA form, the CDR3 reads TGTGCCAGCAGCCCCAACCCTATGCGGGAGACCCAGTACTTC.